The entry below describes one T cell receptor beta chain. Antigen specificity is unknown. V was cut by 4 bases and J by 3 bases, with 10 bases left in between. The germline gives CDR1 SEHNR, CDR2 FQNEAQ (reference sequence). The CDR3 runs to 13 residues. The data were taken from a study of cytomegalovirus exposure and HLA in healthy donors. Regarding the study as a whole: With later analysis, a missense DCLRE1C variant became linked to TCR beta V- and J-gene trimming. The study assumed roughly uniform donor sequencing depth for presence/absence analyses.

Both 60 Vbeta primers and 13 Jbeta primers went into the PCR. Original processing notes: Later reanalysis found approximately 80 million unique TCR beta chains, some 10 million of them shared. Libraries were prepared by immunoSEQ multiplex PCR; TCRdb keeps only in-frame clonotypes and omits some of them. V, J and clone size reflect that table, while D and trimming were determined from the DNA. The table includes approximately 190,000 clones, around 86% detected once. The chain is built from TRBV7-9 and TRBJ2-7, with a tentative D call TRBD2 (6 bases). The sample consisted of PBMCs. This receptor was obtained from a young woman in good health and CMV-seronegative. CDR3 protein: CASSSSESYEQYF. DNA for the CDR3: TGTGCCAGCAGCTCTAGCGAAAGCTACGAGCAGTACTTC.